A single sample is the source of the 26 T cell receptor beta chains below, sequenced in a study of regulatory T cells in long-lasting Graves disease. Time point specified: newly diagnosed GD, antithyroid drugs for less than 3 months. RNA from PBMCs was the source of the TCR library. Combining iRepertoire HTBI primers with Arm-PCR of CDR3 regions, the authors built TCR beta libraries. TCRdb called the multiplex PCR reads again in MiXCR, with one record for every CDR3 protein. The repertoire holds roughly 500,000 distinct CDR3 sequences, with approximately 15% as singletons. These data were also filed under a second study, of T cells in Graves' hyperthyroidism and ophthalmopathy.

This sample comprised peripheral blood mononuclear cells (PBMCs), obtained at new diagnosis, from a patient treated with antithyroid drugs. Receptors originate from a man younger than 45 with Graves disease.

Many counts were recorded for this clonotype. The chain employs TRBV3-1 and TRBJ2-3, with D possibly matching TRBD2 (6 bases). Germline V CDR1 and CDR2: LGHDT, YNNKEL (reference sequence). The V end was cut by 2 bases, the J end by 3 bases, with 18 bases between. CDR3 length: 17 amino acids. Here the CDR3 DNA reads TGTGCCAGCAGCCAACCCTACGGGAGAGAAGGGACAGATACGCAGTATTTT. Protein sequence: CASSQPYGREGTDTQYF.

This clonotype has a count of ten or more. The CDR3 loop is CSANTADSSYEQYF. Written as DNA, the CDR3 is TGCAGTGCTAATACAGCGGATAGCTCCTACGAGCAGTACTTC. V gene TRBV20-1 combines with J gene TRBJ2-7; TRBD2 might be the D (5 bases). Germline V gene data show CDR1 as DFQATT and CDR2 as SNEGSKA (reference sequence). V gave up 4 bases and J gave up 0 bases, with 13 bases separating them. The CDR3 sequence is 14 residues long.

Concerning this clonotype itself: This is likely a read error, given that the CDR3 carries no conserved phenylalanine or tryptophan at its end. The DNA is omitted, as the CDR3 cannot be located on it reliably, and the CDR3 follows TCRdb's listing. The chain links TRBV10-3 to TRBJ2-7; the table's D call TRBD2 went unverified against the DNA. CDR1 ENHRY and CDR2 SYGVKD come from the germline V gene. Counting both end residues, the CDR3 totals 8 amino acids. CDR3 residues: CAITGLAG.

As regards this clonotype: A read error is possible here, since a much larger clone lies one base away. The chain is built from TRBV12-3 or TRBV12-4 and TRBJ1-1; TRBD1 is a possible D gene (6 bases). This CDR3 region has 14 residues. The CDR3 here is CASSLNMGDTEASF. The CDR3 DNA is TGTGCCAGCAGTTTAAATATGGGGGACACTGAAGCTTCCTTT.

The table lists this clonotype with a few counts. A much bigger clone sits one base away, suggesting this may be a read error. V gene TRBV2 combines with J gene TRBJ1-4, with TRBD1 matching over 7 bases. Per germline, CDR1 SNHLY and CDR2 FYNNEI. After removal of 8 bases from V and 3 bases from J, the junction contained 6 bases not matched to a gene. CDR3 length equals 14 residues. The CDR3 nucleotides read TGTGCCAGCGGACTCGGACAGGCTAATGAAAAACTGTTTTTT. Its protein is CASGLGQANEKLFF. Full variable domain (outside the CDR3, taken from reference TRBV2 and TRBJ1-4): EPEVTQTPSHQVTQMGQEVILRCVPISNHLYFYWYRQILGQKVEFLVSFYNNEISEKSEIFDDQFSVERPDGSNFTLKIRSTKLEDSAMYFCASGLGQANEKLFFGSGTQLSVL.

This clonotype was observed a handful of times. This chain links TRBV6-2 or TRBV6-3 with TRBJ1-5; 7 bases match TRBD1. Germline values: CDR1 MNHEY, CDR2 SVGEGT. V was clipped by 6 bases and J by 4 bases; unmatched bases: 21. The CDR3 contains 19 residues. This chain's CDR3 is CASSLLGTASLYANQPQHF. The CDR3 region has the DNA TGTGCCAGCAGCCTTCTCGGGACAGCCTCCCTCTACGCTAATCAGCCCCAGCATTTT.

The chain employs TRBV7-6 and TRBJ2-5; possible D gene TRBD1, 7 bases. Germline loops: CDR1 SGHVS, CDR2 FNYEAQ. There are 14 residues in the CDR3. Trimming pared 5 bases from V and 5 bases from J, leaving 15 bases between. CDR3: CASSTRTGGETQYF. CDR3 sequence (DNA): TGTGCCAGCAGCACCCGGACAGGAGGGGAGACCCAGTACTTC.

The sample holds a few counts of this clonotype. This chain uses TRBV5-1 with TRBJ2-7, with D possibly TRBD2 on 6 matching bases. Germline loops: CDR1 SGHRS, CDR2 YFSETQ. CDR3 size: 12 residues. V lost 4 bases, J lost 6 bases, and 11 bases lay in between. Here the CDR3 reads CASSPGEVEQYF. In DNA form, the CDR3 reads TGCGCCAGCAGCCCGGGAGAAGTCGAGCAGTACTTC.

This chain links TRBV7-9 with TRBJ2-3, with 7 bases aligning to TRBD2. This CDR3 has 15 amino acids. Germline V gives CDR1 SEHNR, CDR2 FQNEAQ (reference sequence). V was pared by 2 bases and J by 6 bases, with 8 bases of the junction left unmatched. The CDR3 protein is CASSLNSGVGDTQYF. Here the CDR3 DNA reads TGTGCCAGCAGCTTAAACAGCGGGGTGGGGGATACGCAGTATTTT.

Ten or more counts support this clonotype. The rearrangement uses TRBV10-1 and TRBJ2-5; 7 bases line up with TRBD1. Trimming cost V 4 bases and J 1 base; bases outside gene matches: 3. The CDR3 covers 14 residues. Germline V CDR1 and CDR2: WNHNN, SYGVQD (reference sequence). The CDR3 coding sequence is TGCGCCAGCAGTGTCGGGGACAGCCAAGAGACCCAGTACTTC. Its protein is CASSVGDSQETQYF.

This clonotype occurred a few times. The rearrangement uses TRBV4-1 and TRBJ2-1, with 11 nucleotides matching TRBD2. V lost 6 bases to trimming and J lost 7 bases; unmatched junction nucleotides: 14. CDR3 size: 17 residues. Germline CDR1 reads MGHRA; CDR2 reads YSYEKL. The CDR3 loop is CASSPYLSGRAVNEQFF. The CDR3 nucleotides are TGCGCCAGCAGTCCCTACCTTAGCGGGAGGGCCGTGAATGAGCAGTTCTTC.

This clonotype was observed a few times. The chain carries TRBV18 and TRBJ2-1, with 8 bases identical to TRBD2. V gave up 2 bases and J gave up 10 bases; unmatched junction bases: 13. The CDR3 runs 16 residues. Germline CDR1 is KGHSH and CDR2 is LQKENI. The DNA for the CDR3 is TGTGCCAGCTCACCAAGCCTAGCGGGCTTGGCGGGGGAGCAGTTCTTC. Residues: CASSPSLAGLAGEQFF. Full variable domain (outside the CDR3, taken from reference TRBV18 and TRBJ2-1): NAGVMQNPRHLVRRRGQEARLRCSPMKGHSHVYWYRQLPEEGLKFMVYLQKENIIDESGMPKERFSAEFPKEGPSILRIQQVVRGDSAAYFCASSPSLAGLAGEQFFGPGTRLTVL.

The chain links TRBV5-6 to TRBJ1-5; D unclear. Between the trimmed V and J ends, which lost 1 base and 2 bases, there was a span of 13 bases. This CDR3 is 16 amino acids long. The germline gives CDR1 SGHDT, CDR2 YYEEEE. This CDR3 is CASSLSMGSGNQPQHF. The CDR3 DNA reads TGTGCCAGCAGCTTGTCGATGGGGTCGGGCAATCAGCCCCAGCATTTT.

The gene calls are TRBV14 and TRBJ2-6, with D perhaps matching TRBD2 (6 bases). V lost 4 bases and J 1 base, leaving 11 bases between the germline ends. Germline V gene lookup returns CDR1 SGHDN and CDR2 FVKESK. This CDR3 is built from 16 residues. As DNA, the CDR3 is TGTGCCAGCAGCCGCCTGGGGGGATCTGGGGCCAACGTCCTGACTTTC. It is translated as CASSRLGGSGANVLTF.

The table lists this clonotype with many counts. The chain joins TRBV2 to TRBJ2-7; a possible D gene is TRBD2 (6 bases). Looked up from germline, CDR1 is SNHLY and CDR2 is FYNNEI. This CDR3 region has 16 residues. The V end was cut by 1 base, the J end by 7 bases, with 20 bases between. The CDR3 loop reads CASSEDPGLGIREQYF. CDR3 in DNA: TGTGCCAGCAGTGAAGATCCGGGACTCGGGATTAGGGAGCAGTACTTC. The whole variable domain, remainder taken from reference TRBV2 and TRBJ2-7, is EPEVTQTPSHQVTQMGQEVILRCVPISNHLYFYWYRQILGQKVEFLVSFYNNEISEKSEIFDDQFSVERPDGSNFTLKIRSTKLEDSAMYFCASSEDPGLGIREQYFGPGTRLTVT.

This clonotype came up a few times. This chain joins TRBV20-1 and TRBJ1-5, with TRBD1 identical over 8 bases. The CDR3 totals 14 residues. CDR1 and CDR2 from the germline V gene are DFQATT and SNEGSKA (reference sequence). V lost 6 bases and J lost 3; bases outside the gene matches: 7. The CDR3 DNA is TGCAGTGCCATCCGGGACAGGTACAATCAGCCCCAGCATTTT. Translated: CSAIRDRYNQPQHF.

Here the CDR3 reads CASSTRDREYNEQFF. CDR3 coding DNA: TGTGCCAGCTCAACGAGGGACAGGGAATACAATGAGCAGTTCTTC. V usage is TRBV18 and J usage is TRBJ2-1, with TRBD1 matching 9 bases. The V gene end was trimmed by 5 bases and the J gene end by 4 bases; junction bases not matched to a gene: 6. This CDR3 region has 15 residues. Germline lookup yields CDR1 KGHSH and CDR2 LQKENI.

The sample holds many counts of this clonotype. The chain couples TRBV5-1 to TRBJ2-6; the D is unclear. This CDR3 is built from 14 residues. Trimming removed 2 bases at V and 2 bases at J, with 5 bases between. CDR1 and CDR2 from the germline V gene are SGHRS and YFSETQ. Here the CDR3 reads CASSLYPGANVLTF. CDR3 sequence (DNA): TGCGCCAGCAGCTTATACCCTGGGGCCAACGTCCTGACTTTC.

This clonotype was detected many times. J is TRBJ2-3 and V is TRBV20-1, with 8 bases that match TRBD1. Germline lookup yields CDR1 DFQATT and CDR2 SNEGSKA (reference sequence). The junction had 14 bases not matched to a gene; V was cut back by 5 bases and J by 4 bases. This CDR3 is 16 amino acids long. CDR3 in amino acids: CSAQTGAAGIADTQYF. CDR3 coding DNA: TGCAGTGCTCAGACAGGGGCCGCGGGAATAGCAGATACGCAGTATTTT.

This clonotype was seen just once. Sequence at one end of the junction differs from germline and may be a read error. The J gene is TRBJ2-1, the V gene TRBV19; 9 bases map to TRBD2. The CDR3 loop spans 16 amino acids. Germline V gene sequence: CDR1 LNHDA, CDR2 SQIVND (reference sequence). For the CDR3, the DNA is TGTGCCAGTAAAGGGTCTAGCGGGAAGTCCTACAAGGAGCAGTTCTTC. This encodes CASKGSSGKSYKEQFF.

This clonotype came up many times. In nucleotides, the CDR3 is TGTGCCAGCAGTGGGCGGTATACGCAGTATTTT. Translated: CASSGRYTQYF. V usage is TRBV2 and J usage is TRBJ2-3; D is unclear. V was shortened by 4 bases and J by 7 bases, with 6 bases between the two germline ends. This CDR3 comprises 11 residues. Germline lookup yields CDR1 SNHLY and CDR2 FYNNEI.

This clonotype was counted many times. The V gene is TRBV11-2, the J gene TRBJ2-7; possibly TRBD1 or TRBD2 for D (5 bases each). The V end lost 3 bases, the J end lost 4 bases, and 16 bases lay between the germline ends. From germline, CDR1 is SGHAT and CDR2 FQNNGV. The CDR3 sequence is 15 residues long. The CDR3 DNA sequence: TGTGCCAGCAGCTTTGGGACCATTCCAAGTTACGAGCAGTACTTC. Amino acid sequence: CASSFGTIPSYEQYF.

This clonotype was seen at least ten times. This chain connects TRBV12-3 or TRBV12-4 to TRBJ2-7; 9 bases match TRBD2. This CDR3 is built from 14 residues. V lost 5 bases and J lost 1; bases outside the gene matches: 3. CDR3 bases: TGTGCCAGCAGTAATAGCGGGGGTTCCTACGAGCAGTACTTC. Residues: CASSNSGGSYEQYF.

Remarks on this clonotype: The conserved final phenylalanine or tryptophan is absent from the CDR3, which likely points to a read error. This chain links TRBV3-1 with TRBJ2-7; 11 bases map to TRBD2. The V and J ends lost 3 bases and 9 bases, in that order; junction bases with no gene match: 7. This CDR3 spans 14 amino acids. Germline V CDR1 and CDR2: LGHDT, YNNKEL (reference sequence). The CDR3 coding sequence is TGTGCCAGCAGCCAGGGGACTAGCGGCCCCCTGCAGTACTCC. Translating gives CASSQGTSGPLQYS.

This clonotype was seen just once. The chain couples TRBV7-9 to TRBJ2-1; D is perhaps TRBD1 (6 bases). V was trimmed by 8 bases and J by 4 bases, leaving 9 bases between them. CDR1 and CDR2 (germline): SEHNR, FQNEAQ (reference sequence). This CDR3 comprises 12 residues. This CDR3 is CASAGDYNEQFF. CDR3 nucleotide sequence: TGTGCCAGCGCAGGGGATTACAATGAGCAGTTCTTC.

This clonotype occurred many times. The genes are TRBV12-3 or TRBV12-4 and TRBJ2-7; D is possibly TRBD1 (5 bases). The CDR3 loop spans 15 amino acids. V was clipped by 0 bases and J by 1 base, with 10 bases between them. CDR3 in DNA: TGTGCCAGCAGTTTAGCGCAGGGCCGATCCTACGAGCAGTACTTC. It is translated as CASSLAQGRSYEQYF.